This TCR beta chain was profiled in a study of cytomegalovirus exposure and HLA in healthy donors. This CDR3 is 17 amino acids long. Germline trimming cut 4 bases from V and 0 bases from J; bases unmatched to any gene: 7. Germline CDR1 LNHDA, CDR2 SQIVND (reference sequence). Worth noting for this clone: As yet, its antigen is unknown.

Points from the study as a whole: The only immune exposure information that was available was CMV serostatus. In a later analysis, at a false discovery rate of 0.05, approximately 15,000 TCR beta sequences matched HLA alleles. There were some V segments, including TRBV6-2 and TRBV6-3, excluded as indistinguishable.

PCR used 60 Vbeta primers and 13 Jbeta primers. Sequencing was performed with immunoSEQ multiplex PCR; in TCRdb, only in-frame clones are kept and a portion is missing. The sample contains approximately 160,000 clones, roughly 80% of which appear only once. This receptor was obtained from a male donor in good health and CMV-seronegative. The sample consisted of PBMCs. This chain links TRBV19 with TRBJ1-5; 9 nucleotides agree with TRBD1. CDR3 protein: CASSTLDRGYSNQPQHF. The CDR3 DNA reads TGTGCCAGTAGTACCCTAGACAGGGGGTATAGCAATCAGCCCCAGCATTTT.